Listed here are 21 T cell receptor beta chains from one sample, sequenced in a study of cytomegalovirus exposure and HLA in healthy donors. The primer mix had 60 Vbeta and 13 Jbeta primers. TCRdb's table, derived via immunoSEQ multiplex PCR, lists solely in-frame clones and lacks some. The sample yields some 160,000 clones, 77% seen once. The sequenced sample was PBMCs. These receptor sequences come from a woman in her 30s in good health and CMV-seronegative.

This clone was recorded once. The V and J genes are TRBV6-5 and TRBJ2-7; 8 bases are shared with TRBD1. Germline V gene sequence: CDR1 MNHEY, CDR2 SVGAGI. Germline trimming cut 0 bases from V and 13 bases from J; bases unmatched to any gene: 14. The CDR3 is made up of 15 amino acids. Here the CDR3 reads CASSYSIYVPGGAYF. CDR3 sequence (DNA): TGTGCCAGCAGTTACTCGATTTACGTTCCAGGGGGCGCATACTTC.

The V call is TRBV28, the J call TRBJ1-1, with TRBD1 matching over 10 bases. The CDR3 sequence is 15 residues long. Trimming cost V 5 bases and J 4 bases; bases outside gene matches: 7. Germline assignment: CDR1 MDHEN and CDR2 SYDVKM. For the CDR3, the DNA is TGTGCCAGCAGTCCGGGACAGGGGAGCCGCACTGAAGCTTTCTTT. Translated, it gives CASSPGQGSRTEAFF.

In its sample, this clone was seen a few times. The rearrangement uses TRBV2 and TRBJ2-3; TRBD1 might be the D (5 bases). CDR1 and CDR2 from the germline V gene are SNHLY and FYNNEI. This CDR3 spans 14 amino acids. The V and J ends lost 7 bases and 2 bases respectively, with 13 bases between them. The CDR3 sequence is CASTEDRYTDTQYF. CDR3 DNA sequence: TGTGCCAGCACCGAAGACAGATACACAGATACGCAGTATTTT.

This chain joins TRBV10-1 and TRBJ2-5; 9 nucleotides agree with TRBD1. The V and J ends lost 4 bases and 2 bases, in that order; junction bases with no gene match: 5. The germline V gene encodes CDR1 WNHNN and CDR2 SYGVQD (reference sequence). The CDR3 is 15 residues long. CDR3 loop: CASSAVGQGQETQYF. As DNA, the CDR3 is TGCGCCAGCAGTGCGGTGGGACAGGGACAAGAGACCCAGTACTTC.

The chain carries TRBV27 and TRBJ2-7; D may be TRBD1 (6 bases). The CDR3 runs 19 residues. Germline V gene lookup returns CDR1 MNHEY and CDR2 SMNVEV (reference sequence). Trimming took off 5 bases at V and 4 bases at J, with 30 bases between the two ends. DNA of the CDR3: TGTGCCAGCAGTCAAATCCCCTCGGGACACGGGTCGCCGTGGTACGAGCAGTACTTC. This encodes CASSQIPSGHGSPWYEQYF.

The genes are TRBV27 and TRBJ2-7; D might be TRBD2 (5 bases). With 9 bases removed from V and 5 bases from J, the gap between germline ends came to 11 bases. Germline V gene lookup returns CDR1 MNHEY and CDR2 SMNVEV (reference sequence). The CDR3 covers 11 residues. The CDR3 bases are TGTGCCAGGAGGGAAGGAGACGAGCAGTACTTC. Its protein is CARREGDEQYF.

The V call is TRBV25-1, the J call TRBJ2-7, with 7 positions matching TRBD1. With V trimmed by 4 bases and J by 5 bases, 8 bases remained unmatched. Germline V gives CDR1 MGHDK, CDR2 SYGVNS. The CDR3 totals 14 residues. The chain's CDR3 is CASSAEQGFDEQYF. The CDR3 DNA follows: TGTGCCAGCAGTGCTGAACAGGGGTTCGACGAGCAGTACTTC.

J is TRBJ1-2 and V is TRBV25-1, with 11 bases fitting TRBD1. Germline values: CDR1 MGHDK, CDR2 SYGVNS. J lost 8 bases, V lost 4 bases, and 9 bases had no gene match. This CDR3 has 15 residues. Written as DNA, the CDR3 is TGTGCCAGCAGTGGAGGGACAGGGGGAAAACGAGGCTACACCTTC. Translation: CASSGGTGGKRGYTF.

The chain has TRBV28 and TRBJ2-5, with TRBD2 identical over 8 bases. This CDR3 contains 15 residues. Germline V CDR1 and CDR2: MDHEN, SYDVKM. J was trimmed by 9 bases and V by 5 bases; bases with no gene match: 14. For the CDR3, the DNA is TGTGCCAGCAGTAAGACGGTGTCGGGAGGGGTGGCCCAGTACTTC. Protein: CASSKTVSGGVAQYF.

The chain links TRBV2 to TRBJ1-5; D is unclear. The CDR3 covers 14 residues. V gave up 4 bases and J gave up 3 bases, with 10 bases separating them. Per the germline V gene, CDR1 is SNHLY and CDR2 is FYNNEI. The CDR3, as DNA: TGTGCCAGCAGTGGAGGTTCCGACAATCAGCCCCAGCATTTT. Protein sequence: CASSGGSDNQPQHF.

The J gene is TRBJ2-7, the V gene TRBV7-9; no reliable D call. Germline V CDR1 and CDR2: SEHNR, FQNEAQ (reference sequence). V dropped 0 bases and J dropped 3 bases, with 9 bases sitting between them. The CDR3 runs to 14 residues. The CDR3 protein is CASSLAGVGYEQYF. Here the CDR3 DNA reads TGTGCCAGCAGCTTAGCTGGAGTAGGCTACGAGCAGTACTTC.

This rearrangement joins TRBV27 to TRBJ2-1; TRBD2 aligns across 12 bases. CDR1 MNHEY and CDR2 SMNVEV come from the germline V gene (reference sequence). This CDR3 is built from 20 residues. V was pared by 6 bases and J by 1 base, with 16 bases of the junction left unmatched. This chain's CDR3 is CASSIGGLAGFDRSYNEQFF. The CDR3 DNA reads TGTGCCAGCAGCATTGGCGGACTAGCGGGATTTGATAGGTCCTACAATGAGCAGTTCTTC.

V is TRBV27 and J is TRBJ1-2; TRBD1 agrees at 7 bases. Germline loops: CDR1 MNHEY, CDR2 SMNVEV (reference sequence). Losses at the gene ends were 4 bases for V and 0 bases for J; bases not matched to a gene: 11. The CDR3 contains 17 residues. In DNA, the CDR3 is TGTGCCAGCAGTTGCCGACTCCCGACAGGGACTAACTATGGCTACACCTTC. Translation: CASSCRLPTGTNYGYTF.

The chain has TRBV7-9 and TRBJ1-1; 9 nucleotides match TRBD1. Germline lookup yields CDR1 SEHNR and CDR2 FQNEAQ (reference sequence). CDR3 size: 17 residues. Trimming cost V 5 bases and J 1 base; bases outside gene matches: 11. The CDR3, as DNA: TGTGCCAGCAGCCCAAGGGGCCTACAGGGGGCGAACACTGAAGCTTTCTTT. Its translation: CASSPRGLQGANTEAFF.

This clone appeared a few times. This chain connects TRBV19 to TRBJ1-5, with a tentative D call TRBD1 (6 bases). The CDR3 has 14 residues. CDR1 and CDR2 from the germline V gene are LNHDA and SQIVND (reference sequence). V lost 3 bases and J 3 bases, leaving 9 bases between the germline ends. This chain's CDR3 is CASSMNRDNQPQHF. The CDR3 region has the DNA TGTGCCAGTAGTATGAACAGGGACAATCAGCCCCAGCATTTT.

The count of this clone is one. This chain links TRBV10-2 with TRBJ1-5; D gene unclear. The ends were cut back, 8 bases at V and 9 bases at J, with 11 bases in the middle. Germline assignment: CDR1 WSHSY and CDR2 SAAADI. The CDR3 is 11 amino acids. The CDR3: CASGSLWPQHF. The CDR3 DNA is TGCGCCAGCGGGAGCCTTTGGCCCCAGCATTTT.

The V and J genes are TRBV7-9 and TRBJ2-7; 7 positions agree with TRBD1. The germline gives CDR1 SEHNR, CDR2 FQNEAQ (reference sequence). This CDR3 comprises 12 residues. The J segment lost 6 bases and the V segment lost 5 bases, leaving 4 bases of the junction unmatched. CDR3 nucleotides: TGTGCCAGCAGCCCGGACAGGTCCGAGCAGTACTTC. It specifies CASSPDRSEQYF.

The V and J genes are TRBV15 and TRBJ1-6; 8 nucleotides align to TRBD1. CDR3 length equals 15 residues. Germline lookup yields CDR1 LNHNV and CDR2 YYDKDF (reference sequence). Trimming cost V 4 bases and J 6 bases; bases outside gene matches: 5. CDR3 sequence: CATSNPGQVNSPLHF. The CDR3 DNA sequence: TGTGCCACCAGCAACCCGGGACAGGTTAATTCACCCCTCCACTTT.

The chain joins TRBV10-3 to TRBJ2-3; 7 nucleotides agree with TRBD2. Trimming took 11 bases from V and 3 from J; bases not matched to a gene: 17. Looked up from germline, CDR1 is ENHRY and CDR2 is SYGVKD. The CDR3 is made up of 16 amino acids. CDR3 DNA: TGTGCCCTGTCAATATTCGGCGGGGGAGGGACAGATACGCAGTATTTT. The encoded protein is CALSIFGGGGTDTQYF.

The chain employs TRBV19 and TRBJ1-5; 7 bases match TRBD1. This CDR3 contains 14 residues. Germline V gene data show CDR1 as LNHDA and CDR2 as SQIVND (reference sequence). Losses at the gene ends were 7 bases for V and 3 bases for J; bases not matched to a gene: 6. The DNA of the CDR3 is TGTGCCAGTACTCAGACAGGGTTCAATCAGCCCCAGCATTTT. Amino acid sequence: CASTQTGFNQPQHF.

This clone has a handful of counts. This chain uses TRBV30 with TRBJ1-2, with 10 bases matching TRBD1. CDR1 and CDR2 (germline): GTSNPN, SVGIG (reference sequence). This CDR3 spans 15 amino acids. The trim removed 8 bases at V and 4 bases at J, leaving 13 bases unmatched. In DNA form, the CDR3 reads TGTGCCACGGACAGGGGGGATGAGTGGTCCTATGGCTACACCTTC. The encoded protein is CATDRGDEWSYGYTF.